These 6 T cell receptor beta chains share one sample of origin, sequenced in a study of T cell repertoires in cytomegalovirus infection. TCRdb reprocessed the reads with MiXCR, giving one entry per CDR3 protein. The data contain 250,000 to 400,000 distinct CDR3 sequences, 20% to 25% of them singletons. These receptors lack a known antigen. The sample in question was cultured PBMCs, obtained from culture after CMV antigen stimulation. The receptor set was obtained from a human donor in good health (CMV status not recorded). Some clones in this sample may be carry-over from other donors' samples.

The chain is built from TRBV7-9 and TRBJ2-7, with D possibly being TRBD2 (6 bases). Trimming shortened V by 5 bases and J by 7 bases, and 15 bases separated the two germline ends. The CDR3 contains 13 residues. Germline CDR1 SEHNR, CDR2 FQNEAQ (reference sequence). CDR3 in amino acids: CASSPSGSKEQYF. The CDR3 DNA follows: TGTGCCAGCAGCCCCTCCGGGAGTAAGGAGCAGTACTTC. The full variable domain, its missing parts supplied by reference TRBV7-9 and TRBJ2-7, is DTGVSQNPRHKITKRGQNVTFRCDPISEHNRLYWYRQTLGQGPEFLTYFQNEAQLEKSRLLSDRFSAERPKGSFSTLEIQRTEQGDSAMYLCASSPSGSKEQYFGPGTRLTVT.

This clonotype was counted at least ten times. The genes are TRBV27 and TRBJ1-5; possibly TRBD1 for D (5 bases). The CDR3 has 14 amino acids. CDR1 and CDR2 (germline): MNHEY, SMNVEV (reference sequence). Trimming left V 11 bases short and J 0 bases short, with 14 bases between. The DNA for the CDR3 is TGTGCCTCCAGGGACGGATATAGCAATCAGCCCCAGCATTTT. It is translated as CASRDGYSNQPQHF.

J is TRBJ2-3 and V is TRBV20-1; TRBD1 matches at 9 bases. The germline V gene has CDR1 DFQATT and CDR2 SNEGSKA (reference sequence). J lost 1 base, V lost 4 bases, and 6 bases had no gene match. The length of the CDR3 is 15 residues. CDR3 protein: CSANNRGQRTDTQYF. The CDR3 DNA is TGCAGTGCTAACAACAGGGGGCAACGCACAGATACGCAGTATTTT.

The rearrangement uses TRBV12-3 or TRBV12-4 and TRBJ1-5; maybe TRBD1 (6 bases). CDR3 size: 16 residues. The ends were cut back, 4 bases at V and 6 bases at J, with 19 bases in the middle. The CDR3 DNA reads TGTGCCAGCAGTTCTATACAGGGAGCAATGAGTCAGCCCCAGCATTTT. Its translation: CASSSIQGAMSQPQHF.

This rearrangement joins TRBV10-3 to TRBJ2-7; D might be TRBD2 (6 bases). V was cut by 4 bases and J by 1 base, with 14 bases left in between. Germline assignment: CDR1 ENHRY and CDR2 SYGVKD. The CDR3 runs 15 residues. As DNA, the CDR3 is TGTGCCATCAGTGGGGCGGGGTTCGGGTCCTACGAGCAGTACTTC. Its translation is CAISGAGFGSYEQYF.

This clonotype was found many times. CDR3: CASSKNSGPNTGELFF. The CDR3, as DNA: TGTGCCAGCAGCAAAAATTCCGGGCCAAACACCGGGGAGCTGTTTTTT. V and J are TRBV7-2 and TRBJ2-2; no firm D call. The germline V gene encodes CDR1 SGHTA and CDR2 FQGNSA. The V gene lost 5 bases and the J gene lost 2 bases, with 15 bases spanning the gap. The CDR3 spans 16 residues.